Sequencing of this TCR beta chain was carried out in a study of early T cells in non-severe SARS-CoV-2 infection. Study background: Sequencing of bulk RNA from unsorted whole blood was done, without chain pairing.

This CDR3 contains 14 residues. Germline V gene data show CDR1 as KGHDR and CDR2 as SFDVKD. Notes on the study in general: The study's VDJdb matching favored anti-spike CD8 responses and missed private and CD4 specificities.

Remarks on this clonotype: What it binds is not known. As the CDR3 is not closed by the conserved phenylalanine or tryptophan, this likely results from a read error.

In the library, individual cDNA molecules carried attached unique molecular identifiers. TCRdb reprocessed the 5' RACE reads with MiXCR, giving one entry per CDR3 protein. The sample lists about 97,000 distinct CDR3 sequences, roughly 14% seen once, with 6.2% in the top ten. The clonotype comes from an adult who was a healthcare worker with PCR-confirmed SARS-CoV-2 infection or an uninfected control (not recorded which). This chain links TRBV24-1 with TRBJ2-1; 8 nucleotides line up with TRBD2. The sample was whole blood. The CDR3 sequence: CASSGTRDYNEQFY. As DNA, the CDR3 is TGTGCCTCCAGCGGGACTAGGGATTACAATGAGCAGTTCTAC.